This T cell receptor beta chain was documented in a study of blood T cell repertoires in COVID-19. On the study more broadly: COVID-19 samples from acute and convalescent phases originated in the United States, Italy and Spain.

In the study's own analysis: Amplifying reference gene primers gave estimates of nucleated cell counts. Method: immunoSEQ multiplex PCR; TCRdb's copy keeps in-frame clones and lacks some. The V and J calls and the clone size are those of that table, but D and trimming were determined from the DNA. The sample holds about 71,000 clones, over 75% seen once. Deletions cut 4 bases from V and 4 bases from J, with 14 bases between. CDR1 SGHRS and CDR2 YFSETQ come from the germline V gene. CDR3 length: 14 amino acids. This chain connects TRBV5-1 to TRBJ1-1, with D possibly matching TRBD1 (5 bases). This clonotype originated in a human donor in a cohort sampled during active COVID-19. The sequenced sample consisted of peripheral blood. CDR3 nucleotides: TGCGCCAGCAGCCCGCCCGGGGGGTTCACTGAAGCTTTCTTT. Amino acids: CASSPPGGFTEAFF.